The present T cell receptor beta chain was sequenced within a study of blood T cell repertoires in COVID-19. On the study more broadly: PBMCs, B-cell-depleted T cells, or T cells were the source of the cDNA or gDNA that made up the material.

The germline CDR1 and CDR2 sequences are SGHRS and YFSETQ. The CDR3 totals 15 residues. Trimming took 0 bases from V and 5 from J; bases not matched to a gene: 6. Under the authors' procedure: Reference gene primer amplification in the assay estimated nucleated cell counts. The repertoire was sequenced with immunoSEQ multiplex PCR; TCRdb's copy has only in-frame clones and lacks some. That table is the source of V, J and clone size, and D and trimming were worked out from the DNA. The table records around 270,000 clones, 84% of them present only once. The chain uses TRBV5-1 and TRBJ2-5, with 8 bases fitting TRBD1. The sample was peripheral blood. The receptor's source is a middle-aged woman who had recovered from COVID-19. The CDR3: CASSLAGRQGETQYF. For the CDR3, the DNA is TGCGCCAGCAGCTTGGCCGGTAGACAGGGGGAGACCCAGTACTTC.